The 29 T cell receptor beta chains given below trace back to one sample, sequenced in a study of blood T cell repertoires in COVID-19. The repertoire was sequenced with immunoSEQ multiplex PCR; TCRdb's copy has only in-frame clones and lacks some. Of about 120,000 clones in the sample, 60% to 80% were seen once. Material: peripheral blood. These TCRs come from a human donor in a cohort sampled during active COVID-19.

The chain carries TRBV10-1 and TRBJ2-7; 10 nucleotides match TRBD1. This CDR3 has 14 residues. The junction had 3 bases not matched to a gene; V was cut back by 4 bases and J by 3 bases. Germline values: CDR1 WNHNN, CDR2 SYGVQD (reference sequence). CDR3: CASSGGTGDYEQYF. In DNA form, the CDR3 reads TGCGCCAGCAGTGGGGGGACAGGGGACTACGAGCAGTACTTC.

The chain employs TRBV6-2 or TRBV6-3 and TRBJ1-6; no reliable D call. The V gene lost 2 bases and the J gene lost 6 bases, with 11 bases spanning the gap. The CDR3 contains 15 residues. CDR1 and CDR2 (germline): MNHEY, SVGEGT. For the CDR3, the DNA is TGTGCCAGCAGTTACATCCAGGCTGGTAATTCACCCCTCCACTTT. This translates into CASSYIQAGNSPLHF.

The chain couples TRBV7-9 to TRBJ2-1; 7 bases match TRBD2. V lost 1 base and J lost 4; bases outside the gene matches: 7. The V gene's germline CDR1 is SEHNR and CDR2 FQNEAQ (reference sequence). CDR3 length: 16 residues. The CDR3 bases are TGTGCCAGCAGCTTAGGTGGGGCTAGCGGATACAATGAGCAGTTCTTC. Its translation is CASSLGGASGYNEQFF.

This chain connects TRBV10-3 to TRBJ1-2; possibly TRBD1 for D (6 bases). The CDR3 totals 13 residues. V shed 7 bases and J shed 2 bases, with 11 bases lying between them. The germline V gene has CDR1 ENHRY and CDR2 SYGVKD. Here the CDR3 reads CAIMTQGNYGYTF. The CDR3, as DNA: TGTGCCATCATGACACAGGGAAACTATGGCTACACCTTC.

This rearrangement joins TRBV7-8 to TRBJ2-7, with a tentative D call TRBD2 (5 bases). Germline CDR1 reads SGHVS; CDR2 reads FQNEAQ. Between the trimmed V and J ends, which lost 9 bases and 4 bases, there was a span of 22 bases. This CDR3 contains 15 residues. The CDR3 loop is CASSIGVSSWYEQYF. CDR3 nucleotides: TGTGCCAGTAGCATCGGGGTGTCCTCGTGGTACGAGCAGTACTTC.

This chain joins TRBV27 and TRBJ2-7, with D possibly being TRBD1 (6 bases). V gave up 6 bases and J gave up 3 bases, with 15 bases separating them. Germline V lookup: CDR1 MNHEY, CDR2 SMNVEV (reference sequence). This CDR3 contains 14 residues. Here the CDR3 reads CASSPGTLDYEQYF. CDR3 nucleotide sequence: TGTGCCAGCAGCCCCGGGACACTAGACTACGAGCAGTACTTC.

The chain employs TRBV6-5 and TRBJ1-6, with TRBD1 as a possible D gene (5 bases). The CDR3 spans 15 residues. Germline CDR1 is MNHEY and CDR2 is SVGAGI. V shed 0 bases and J shed 4 bases, with 7 bases lying between them. Here the CDR3 DNA reads TGTGCCAGCAGTTACTCGAGACAGTATAATTCACCCCTCCACTTT. Encoded protein: CASSYSRQYNSPLHF.

V and J are TRBV12-5 and TRBJ2-2, with 10 bases fitting TRBD2. Germline-derived CDR1 and CDR2 are LGHNT and FRNRAP. Trimming at V came to 3 bases and at J to 6 bases, leaving 7 bases not matched to a gene. This CDR3 comprises 16 residues. The CDR3 reads CASGFFSGGSPGELFF. The CDR3 region has the DNA TGTGCTAGTGGTTTTTTTAGCGGGGGGTCCCCCGGGGAGCTGTTTTTT.

The chain couples TRBV6-5 to TRBJ2-7; 7 nucleotides line up with TRBD2. Germline V gives CDR1 MNHEY, CDR2 SVGAGI. This CDR3 region has 13 residues. V shed 5 bases and J 7 bases; nucleotides not matched to a gene: 8. This CDR3 reads CASSRGSSGEQYF. Here the CDR3 DNA reads TGTGCCAGCAGTCGGGGGTCTAGCGGTGAGCAGTACTTC.

V usage is TRBV4-1 and J usage is TRBJ1-5, with D possibly matching TRBD1 (5 bases). The V end was cut by 0 bases, the J end by 2 bases, with 11 bases between. This CDR3 spans 16 amino acids. The germline gives CDR1 MGHRA, CDR2 YSYEKL. The CDR3 DNA is TGCGCCAGCAGCCAAGATAGGGGCTGGGGCAATCAGCCCCAGCATTTT. Translating it yields CASSQDRGWGNQPQHF.

The chain employs TRBV20-1 and TRBJ1-2; a weak D match, TRBD1 (5 bases). This CDR3 comprises 12 residues. The ends were cut back, 3 bases at V and 6 bases at J, with 11 bases in the middle. Per germline, CDR1 DFQATT and CDR2 SNEGSKA (reference sequence). CDR3 amino acids: CSASRQGDGYTF. The CDR3 DNA reads TGCAGTGCTAGTAGGCAGGGTGATGGCTACACCTTC.

This clone was seen only once. This chain joins TRBV28 and TRBJ1-6, with 10 bases lining up with TRBD1. CDR3 size: 15 residues. Germline V CDR1 and CDR2: MDHEN, SYDVKM. V gave up 9 bases and J gave up 9 bases; unmatched junction bases: 11. The CDR3 sequence is CASKTTGGVISPLHF. CDR3 nucleotide sequence: TGTGCCAGTAAAACGACAGGGGGCGTCATTTCACCCCTCCACTTT.

DNA for the CDR3: TGTGCCAGCAGTTTAGTGACAGGACTCCTCTCCTACGAGCAGTACTTC. Translation: CASSLVTGLLSYEQYF. This chain links TRBV28 with TRBJ2-7, with D tentatively TRBD1 (6 bases). Trimming took 2 bases from V and 0 from J, leaving 14 bases between them. Germline lookup yields CDR1 MDHEN and CDR2 SYDVKM. CDR3 length: 16 residues.

CDR3 region: CASSLWPGNTNSPLHF. Written as DNA, the CDR3 is TGTGCCAGCAGTTTATGGCCAGGGAATACCAATTCACCCCTCCACTTT. This chain uses TRBV27 with TRBJ1-6; D is possibly TRBD1 (5 bases). Trimming stripped 1 base from V and 7 bases from J, with 14 bases between. The CDR3 totals 16 residues. Per germline, CDR1 MNHEY and CDR2 SMNVEV (reference sequence).

V gene TRBV3-1 (or the pseudogene TRBV3-2) combines with J gene TRBJ2-7, with D possibly TRBD1 on 6 matching bases. The V gene's germline CDR1 is LGHDT and CDR2 YNNKEL (reference sequence). V was clipped by 1 base and J by 11 bases, with 12 bases between them. The CDR3 runs 12 residues. The DNA for the CDR3 is TGTGCCAGCAGCCAAGTACAGGGTGAAGAGTACTTC. Translation: CASSQVQGEEYF.

The chain uses TRBV2 and TRBJ2-3, with D perhaps matching TRBD1 (6 bases). CDR3 length: 15 residues. Germline CDR1 reads SNHLY; CDR2 reads FYNNEI. V was trimmed by 5 bases and J by 2 bases, leaving 14 bases between them. CDR3 nucleotides: TGTGCCAGCAGTCCCCTGCAGGGGTTCACAGATACGCAGTATTTT. It is translated as CASSPLQGFTDTQYF.

This sequence joins TRBV6-4 and TRBJ1-2; 12 bases map to TRBD1. From germline, CDR1 is MRHNA and CDR2 SNTAGT. The CDR3 has 14 amino acids. V shed 7 bases, J shed 6 bases, and the junction held 6 bases outside the gene matches. DNA for the CDR3: TGTGCCAGCAAACCGGGACAGGGGGCCAATGGCTACACCTTC. Translating it yields CASKPGQGANGYTF.

Comments on this clone: The sample holds other DNA sequences that translate to the same CDR3. This chain joins TRBV6-5 and TRBJ2-5, with 7 bases fitting TRBD2. V was pared by 0 bases and J by 5 bases, with 9 bases of the junction left unmatched. Per germline, CDR1 MNHEY and CDR2 SVGAGI. The CDR3 sequence is 16 residues long. CDR3 bases: TGTGCCAGCAGTTACTCGTGGGCGGGGGAGGAGGAGACCCAGTACTTC. This sequence encodes CASSYSWAGEEETQYF.

The V call is TRBV19, the J call TRBJ2-5, with D perhaps matching TRBD1 (6 bases). The CDR3 extends over 14 amino acids. Trimming removed 7 bases from V and 5 bases from J, with 17 bases in between. Germline assignment: CDR1 LNHDA and CDR2 SQIVND (reference sequence). The CDR3 nucleotides are TGTGCCAGTAACATAGGGGGAATCGGGGAGACCCAGTACTTC. It yields the protein CASNIGGIGETQYF.

V is TRBV6-5 and J is TRBJ2-7, with D possibly matching TRBD2 (7 bases). The V gene lost 4 bases and the J gene lost 2 bases, with 12 bases spanning the gap. The germline CDR1 and CDR2 sequences are MNHEY and SVGAGI. The CDR3 is made up of 14 amino acids. The CDR3 region is CASSFLGGPYEQYF. For the CDR3, the DNA is TGTGCCAGCAGTTTCTTGGGGGGGCCCTACGAGCAGTACTTC.

The rearrangement joins TRBV7-2 to TRBJ2-1; 10 bases are a match to TRBD2. The CDR3 length is 15 residues. V lost 3 bases to trimming and J lost 3 bases; unmatched junction nucleotides: 2. CDR1 is SGHTA and CDR2 is FQGNSA in the germline V gene. The CDR3 here is CASSFTSGNYNEQFF. In DNA, the CDR3 is TGTGCCAGCAGCTTTACTAGCGGGAACTACAATGAGCAGTTCTTC. Full variable domain (rest looked up from reference TRBV7-2 and TRBJ2-1): GAGVSQSPSNKVTEKGKDVELRCDPISGHTALYWYRQSLGQGLEFLIYFQGNSAPDKSGLPSDRFSAERTGGSVSTLTIQRTQQEDSAVYLCASSFTSGNYNEQFFGPGTRLTVL.

The chain employs TRBV5-1 and TRBJ1-2, with a tentative D call TRBD1 (5 bases). CDR1 and CDR2 (germline): SGHRS, YFSETQ. V gave up 0 bases and J gave up 3 bases, with 18 bases separating them. This CDR3 region has 17 residues. The CDR3 nucleotides read TGCGCCAGCAGCTTGGCCAGAGACAGTCGACGGCACTATGGCTACACCTTC. Amino acids: CASSLARDSRRHYGYTF. The whole variable domain, remainder taken from reference TRBV5-1 and TRBJ1-2, is KAGVTQTPRYLIKTRGQQVTLSCSPISGHRSVSWYQQTPGQGLQFLFEYFSETQRNKGNFPGRFSGRQFSNSRSEMNVSTLELGDSALYLCASSLARDSRRHYGYTFGSGTRLTVV.

This clone was counted only a few times. V gene TRBV27 combines with J gene TRBJ1-1, with 8 bases that match TRBD1. The germline V gene encodes CDR1 MNHEY and CDR2 SMNVEV (reference sequence). With V trimmed by 5 bases and J by 3 bases, 5 bases remained unmatched. This CDR3 has 14 residues. This chain's CDR3 is CASSAGGGYTEAFF. The CDR3 nucleotides are TGTGCCAGCAGTGCAGGGGGCGGGTACACTGAAGCTTTCTTT.

The chain uses TRBV19 and TRBJ2-7, with 10 nucleotides matching TRBD2. With V trimmed by 3 bases and J by 3 bases, 5 bases remained unmatched. The CDR3 consists of 15 residues. Germline values: CDR1 LNHDA, CDR2 SQIVND (reference sequence). The CDR3 DNA sequence: TGTGCCAGTAGTATGGGTAGCGGGGGGATCTACGAGCAGTACTTC. Residues: CASSMGSGGIYEQYF.

The V gene is TRBV5-1, the J gene TRBJ1-1; no reliable D call. Trimming took 0 bases from V and 6 from J, leaving 15 bases between them. In germline, CDR1 is SGHRS, CDR2 YFSETQ. This CDR3 region has 15 residues. The CDR3 DNA is TGCGCCAGCAGCTTGGACCTAGGGCTGGAGGCTGAAGCTTTCTTT. It is translated as CASSLDLGLEAEAFF.

This clone has a handful of counts. The gene calls are TRBV18 and TRBJ1-1; D is ambiguous. Looked up from germline, CDR1 is KGHSH and CDR2 is LQKENI. This CDR3 comprises 14 residues. With 6 bases removed from V and 8 bases from J, the gap between germline ends came to 19 bases. The CDR3 is CASSLGLSGREAFF. The CDR3 DNA is TGTGCCAGCTCGCTCGGACTTTCTGGACGAGAAGCTTTCTTT.

The genes are TRBV18 and TRBJ1-6; TRBD1 agrees at 8 bases. CDR1 and CDR2 (germline): KGHSH, LQKENI. Trimming cost V 5 bases and J 10 bases; bases outside gene matches: 10. The CDR3 loop spans 15 amino acids. The DNA of the CDR3 is TGTGCCAGCTCAAGCGACAGGGGTTGGGAATCACCCCTCCACTTT. Translation gives CASSSDRGWESPLHF.

The chain carries TRBV4-1 and TRBJ1-2; TRBD1 might be the D (5 bases). The germline CDR1 and CDR2 sequences are MGHRA and YSYEKL. Trimming took 2 bases from V and 0 from J, leaving 10 bases between them. The CDR3 consists of 15 residues. The CDR3 protein is CASSQNRGSNYGYTF. The DNA for the CDR3 is TGCGCCAGCAGCCAAAATCGGGGGTCTAACTATGGCTACACCTTC.

The chain has TRBV28 and TRBJ1-1; the D gene is possibly TRBD1 (5 bases). The CDR3 is 14 amino acids. V was pared by 5 bases and J by 1 base, with 11 bases between. Germline values: CDR1 MDHEN, CDR2 SYDVKM. The CDR3 is CASSAGQKNTEAFF. The CDR3 DNA sequence: TGTGCCAGCAGTGCCGGACAAAAGAACACTGAAGCTTTCTTT. The whole variable domain, filled in from reference TRBV28 and TRBJ1-1, reads DVKVTQSSRYLVKRTGEKVFLECVQDMDHENMFWYRQDPGLGLRLIYFSYDVKMKEKGDIPEGYSVSREKKERFSLILESASTNQTSMYLCASSAGQKNTEAFFGQGTRLTVV.